Listed here are 13 T cell receptor beta chains from one sample, sequenced in a study of spatial heterogeneity in lung cancer. Time point given: sample taken at primary tumor resection. Frozen PBMC, nontumor lung or tumor provided whole RNA, which was sequenced unsorted. From the 5' RACE reads, TCRdb called clonotypes with MiXCR, one entry per CDR3 protein. The data hold around 24,000 distinct CDR3 sequences, with 5.5% to 7% observed a single time. The specimen comprised PBMCs, sampled at surgery. These TCRs come from a male donor with early-stage non-small cell lung cancer.

This clonotype occurred many times. The CDR3: CASSGSQGSRKLFF. The CDR3 DNA follows: TGTGCCAGCAGTGGCTCGCAGGGTTCAAGAAAACTGTTTTTT. The chain joins TRBV6-1 to TRBJ1-4, with D maybe TRBD1 (5 bases). Trimming cost V 4 bases and J 10 bases, with 16 bases left between them. CDR3 length: 14 amino acids. The V gene's germline CDR1 is MNHNS and CDR2 SASEGT.

In this sample, this clonotype turned up many times. This chain connects TRBV5-1 to TRBJ2-4, with TRBD2 matching 7 bases. Per germline, CDR1 SGHRS and CDR2 YFSETQ. The CDR3 length is 17 residues. The V gene end was trimmed by 2 bases and the J gene end by 6 bases; junction bases not matched to a gene: 14. CDR3 nucleotide sequence: TGCGCCAGCAGCTTAGATAGCGGGCGGGTTGGACGAAACATTCAGTACTTC. The encoded protein is CASSLDSGRVGRNIQYF.

This clonotype was recorded many times. The genes are TRBV7-2 and TRBJ2-1; 13 bases match TRBD2. The germline V gene encodes CDR1 SGHTA and CDR2 FQGNSA. CDR3 size: 16 residues. The junction had 9 bases not matched to a gene; V was cut back by 4 bases and J by 9 bases. This CDR3 reads CASSSGLAGVLGEQFF. The CDR3 nucleotides are TGTGCCAGCAGCTCTGGACTAGCGGGAGTTTTGGGTGAGCAGTTCTTC. Based on the CDR3 plus reference TRBV7-2 and TRBJ2-1, the full variable domain is GAGVSQSPSNKVTEKGKDVELRCDPISGHTALYWYRQSLGQGLEFLIYFQGNSAPDKSGLPSDRFSAERTGGSVSTLTIQRTQQEDSAVYLCASSSGLAGVLGEQFFGPGTRLTVL.

Ten or more counts support this clonotype. This chain joins TRBV12-3 or TRBV12-4 and TRBJ2-1; 9 nucleotides agree with TRBD1. V trimming: 6 bases; J trimming: 3 bases; junction bases outside the gene matches: 6. The CDR3 extends over 15 amino acids. CDR3 coding DNA: TGTGCCAGCAGATTGGACAGGGGAGTCTACAATGAGCAGTTCTTC. Its translation: CASRLDRGVYNEQFF.

This chain links TRBV18 with TRBJ1-4, with D perhaps TRBD1 (5 bases). This CDR3 has 16 residues. The germline V and J ends were trimmed by 2 bases and 2 bases, with 12 bases remaining between them. Germline CDR1 reads KGHSH; CDR2 reads LQKENI. CDR3 region: CASSPGGSPTNEKLFF. In DNA form, the CDR3 reads TGTGCCAGCTCACCAGGGGGGAGCCCCACTAATGAAAAACTGTTTTTT.

This clonotype occurred many times. V is TRBV10-3 and J is TRBJ2-7; D unresolved. The CDR3 loop spans 13 amino acids. Per germline, CDR1 ENHRY and CDR2 SYGVKD. Trimming pared 3 bases from V and 3 bases from J, leaving 9 bases between. The CDR3 coding sequence is TGTGCCATCAGTGAAGGGCGCGGCTACGAGCAGTACGTC. The encoded protein is CAISEGRGYEQYV.

This clonotype came up many times. The chain couples TRBV20-1 to TRBJ2-3; D might be TRBD2 (5 bases). The CDR3 length is 13 residues. Germline V lookup: CDR1 DFQATT, CDR2 SNEGSKA (reference sequence). V lost 1 base and J lost 4, with 9 bases in between. The CDR3: CSARASSPDTQYF. CDR3 bases: TGCAGTGCTAGAGCCTCTAGCCCAGATACGCAGTATTTT.

This clonotype was seen more than once but under ten times. The rearrangement uses TRBV6-5 and TRBJ2-7; 8 nucleotides line up with TRBD2. The CDR3 sequence is 14 residues long. J was trimmed by 9 bases and V by 4 bases; bases with no gene match: 11. Germline assignment: CDR1 MNHEY and CDR2 SVGAGI. The CDR3 DNA is TGTGCCAGCAGTTCCCCATTAGCGGGAAGGGGGCAGTACTTC. The encoded protein is CASSSPLAGRGQYF.

Many counts were recorded for this clonotype. V and J are TRBV5-1 and TRBJ2-7; tentative D call: TRBD1 (5 bases). The germline CDR1 and CDR2 sequences are SGHRS and YFSETQ. This CDR3 contains 13 residues. V lost 4 bases to trimming and J lost 4 bases, with 12 bases between them. CDR3 amino acids: CASSPGNSYEQYV. The CDR3 DNA follows: TGCGCCAGCAGCCCAGGGAATTCTTACGAGCAGTACGTC.

This clonotype was seen repeatedly, ten times or more. V usage is TRBV24-1 and J usage is TRBJ1-5, with no clear D. The V gene lost 4 bases and the J gene lost 0 bases, with 6 bases spanning the gap. Germline CDR1 is KGHDR and CDR2 is SFDVKD. The CDR3 has 14 amino acids. The CDR3 loop is CATSEGSSNQPQHF. For the CDR3, the DNA is TGTGCCACCAGTGAGGGGAGTAGCAATCAGCCCCAGCATTTT.

This clonotype was seen repeatedly, ten times or more. V gene TRBV28 combines with J gene TRBJ1-5, with D possibly matching TRBD1 (5 bases). The CDR3 has 12 amino acids. With 8 bases removed from V and 2 bases from J, the gap between germline ends came to 7 bases. The germline V gene has CDR1 MDHEN and CDR2 SYDVKM. The CDR3 DNA sequence: TGTGCCAGCGGGGCTGGCAATCAGCCCCAGCATTTT. Protein sequence: CASGAGNQPQHF.

This clonotype was detected ten times or more. The chain links TRBV6-5 to TRBJ2-5; D ambiguous. From germline, CDR1 is MNHEY and CDR2 SVGAGI. The ends were cut back, 0 bases at V and 2 bases at J, with 7 bases in the middle. The CDR3 has 14 residues. This chain's CDR3 is CASSYSAIQETQYF. The CDR3 bases are TGTGCCAGCAGTTACTCTGCTATTCAAGAGACCCAGTACTTC.

This clonotype showed up many times. This chain uses TRBV25-1 with TRBJ2-7, with D uncertain. The V end lost 3 bases, the J end lost 7 bases, and 13 bases lay between the germline ends. CDR3 length: 13 amino acids. The V gene's germline CDR1 is MGHDK and CDR2 SYGVNS. CDR3 sequence (DNA): TGTGCCAGCAGTGAGGAACCGACTGGGGAGCAGTACTTC. Translation: CASSEEPTGEQYF.